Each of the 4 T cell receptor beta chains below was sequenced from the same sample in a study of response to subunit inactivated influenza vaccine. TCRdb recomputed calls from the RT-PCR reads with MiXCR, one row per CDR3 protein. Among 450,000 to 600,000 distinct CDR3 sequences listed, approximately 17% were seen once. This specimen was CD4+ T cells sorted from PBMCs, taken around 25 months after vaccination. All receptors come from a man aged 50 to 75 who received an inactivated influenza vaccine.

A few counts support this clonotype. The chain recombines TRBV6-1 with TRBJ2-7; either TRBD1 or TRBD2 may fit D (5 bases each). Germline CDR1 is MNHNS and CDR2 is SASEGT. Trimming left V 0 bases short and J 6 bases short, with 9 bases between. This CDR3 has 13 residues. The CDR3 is CASSEARGTEQYF. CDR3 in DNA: TGTGCCAGCAGTGAAGCACGGGGCACCGAGCAGTACTTC.

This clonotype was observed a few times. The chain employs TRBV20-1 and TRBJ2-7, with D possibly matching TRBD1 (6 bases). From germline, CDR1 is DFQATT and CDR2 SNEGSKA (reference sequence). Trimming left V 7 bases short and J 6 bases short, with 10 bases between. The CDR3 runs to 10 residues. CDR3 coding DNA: TGCAGTGGCTGGGGGCTCGAGCAGTACTTC. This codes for CSGWGLEQYF.

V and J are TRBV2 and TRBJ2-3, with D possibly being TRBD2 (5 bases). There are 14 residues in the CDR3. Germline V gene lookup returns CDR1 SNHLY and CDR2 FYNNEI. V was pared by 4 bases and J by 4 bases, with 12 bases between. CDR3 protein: CASSVERRPDTQYF. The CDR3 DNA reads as TGTGCCAGCAGTGTGGAGCGGAGGCCAGATACGCAGTATTTT.

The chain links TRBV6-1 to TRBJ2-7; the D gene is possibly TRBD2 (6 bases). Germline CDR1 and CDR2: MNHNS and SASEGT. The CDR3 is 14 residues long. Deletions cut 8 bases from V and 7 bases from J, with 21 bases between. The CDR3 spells CASGASGDLGEQYF. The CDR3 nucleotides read TGTGCCAGCGGGGCGTCGGGGGACCTGGGGGAGCAGTACTTC.